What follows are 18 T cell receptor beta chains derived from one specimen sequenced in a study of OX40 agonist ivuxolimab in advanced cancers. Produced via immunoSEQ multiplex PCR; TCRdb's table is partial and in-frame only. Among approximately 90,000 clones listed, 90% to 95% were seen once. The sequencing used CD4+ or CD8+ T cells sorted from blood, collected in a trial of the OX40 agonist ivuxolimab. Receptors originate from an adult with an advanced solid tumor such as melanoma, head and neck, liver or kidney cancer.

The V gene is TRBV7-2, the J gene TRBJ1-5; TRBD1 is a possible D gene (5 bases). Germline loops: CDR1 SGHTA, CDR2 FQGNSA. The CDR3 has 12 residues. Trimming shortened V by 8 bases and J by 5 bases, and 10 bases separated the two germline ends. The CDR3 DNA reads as TGTGCCAGCGCCCGGGACCATCAGCCCCAGCATTTT. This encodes CASARDHQPQHF.

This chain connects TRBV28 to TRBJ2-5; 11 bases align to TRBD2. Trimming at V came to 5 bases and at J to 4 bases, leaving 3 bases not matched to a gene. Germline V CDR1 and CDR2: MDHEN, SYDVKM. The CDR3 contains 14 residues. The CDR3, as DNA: TGTGCCAGCAGTCTCCTAGCGGGAGGAGAGACCCAGTACTTC. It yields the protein CASSLLAGGETQYF.

In DNA form, the CDR3 reads TGTGCCAGCAGCTCCGGCAGGAATCGGGAATCACCCCTCCACTTT. Encoded protein: CASSSGRNRESPLHF. The gene calls are TRBV5-4 and TRBJ1-6; no firm D call. Trimming stripped 3 bases from V and 10 bases from J, with 17 bases between. This CDR3 region has 15 residues. Per the germline V gene, CDR1 is SGHNT and CDR2 is YYREEE (reference sequence).

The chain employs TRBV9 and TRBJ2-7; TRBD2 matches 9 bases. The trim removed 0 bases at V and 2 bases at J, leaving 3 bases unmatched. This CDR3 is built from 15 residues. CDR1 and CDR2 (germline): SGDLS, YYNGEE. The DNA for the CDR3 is TGTGCCAGCAGCGTAGAGATAGCGGGGGCCTACGAGCAGTACTTC. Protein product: CASSVEIAGAYEQYF.

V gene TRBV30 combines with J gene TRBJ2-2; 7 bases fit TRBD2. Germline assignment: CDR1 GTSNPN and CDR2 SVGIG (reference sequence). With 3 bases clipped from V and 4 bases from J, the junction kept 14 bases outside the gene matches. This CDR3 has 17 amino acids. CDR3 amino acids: CAWRTGTTAQGTGELFF. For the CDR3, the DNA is TGTGCCTGGAGAACTGGGACTACCGCTCAGGGCACCGGGGAGCTGTTTTTT.

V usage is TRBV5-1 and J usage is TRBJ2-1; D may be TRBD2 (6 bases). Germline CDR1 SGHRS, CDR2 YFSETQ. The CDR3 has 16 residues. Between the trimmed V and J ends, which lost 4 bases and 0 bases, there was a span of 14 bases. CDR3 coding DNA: TGCGCCAGCAGCCCCTACACGGGGGTCTCCTACAATGAGCAGTTCTTC. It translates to CASSPYTGVSYNEQFF.

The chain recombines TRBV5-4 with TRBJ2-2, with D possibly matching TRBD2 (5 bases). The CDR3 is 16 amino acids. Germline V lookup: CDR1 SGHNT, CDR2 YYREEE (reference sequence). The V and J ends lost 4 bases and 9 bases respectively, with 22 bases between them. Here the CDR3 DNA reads TGTGCCAGCAGCGTTGGCGCGGGTCTAGGGAGACGGGAGCTGTTTTTT. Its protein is CASSVGAGLGRRELFF.

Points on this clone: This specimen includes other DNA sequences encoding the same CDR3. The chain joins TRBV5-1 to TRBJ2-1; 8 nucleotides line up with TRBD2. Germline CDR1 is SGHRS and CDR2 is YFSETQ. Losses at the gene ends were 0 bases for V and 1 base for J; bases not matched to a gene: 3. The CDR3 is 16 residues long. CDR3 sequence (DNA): TGCGCCAGCAGCTTGGTGGCTAGCGGGTCCTACAATGAGCAGTTCTTC. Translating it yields CASSLVASGSYNEQFF.

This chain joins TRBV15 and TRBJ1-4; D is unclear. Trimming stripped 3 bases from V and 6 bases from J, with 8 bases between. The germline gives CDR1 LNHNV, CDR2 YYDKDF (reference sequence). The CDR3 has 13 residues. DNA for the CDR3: TGTGCCACCAGCAGTCGGGGTTATGAAAAACTGTTTTTT. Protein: CATSSRGYEKLFF.

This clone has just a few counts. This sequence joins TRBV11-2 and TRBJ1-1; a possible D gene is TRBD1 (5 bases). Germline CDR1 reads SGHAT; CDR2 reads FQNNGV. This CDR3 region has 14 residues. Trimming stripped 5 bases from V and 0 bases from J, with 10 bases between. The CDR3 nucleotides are TGTGCCAGCAGCCGGGGGGGAGTGAACACTGAAGCTTTCTTT. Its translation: CASSRGGVNTEAFF.

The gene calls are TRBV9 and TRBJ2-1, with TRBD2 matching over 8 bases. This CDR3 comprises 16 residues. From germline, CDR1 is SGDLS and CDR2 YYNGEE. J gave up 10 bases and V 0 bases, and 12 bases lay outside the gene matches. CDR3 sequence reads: CASSVGSGLGSSEQFF. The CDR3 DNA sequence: TGTGCCAGCAGCGTAGGTTCGGGACTAGGGTCGTCGGAGCAGTTCTTC.

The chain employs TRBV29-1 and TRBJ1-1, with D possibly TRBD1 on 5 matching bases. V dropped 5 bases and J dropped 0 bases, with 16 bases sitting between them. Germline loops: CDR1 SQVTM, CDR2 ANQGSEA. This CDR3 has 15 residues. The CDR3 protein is CSVFRGRKMNTEAFF. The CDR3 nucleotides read TGCAGCGTTTTCCGGGGCAGAAAAATGAACACTGAAGCTTTCTTT. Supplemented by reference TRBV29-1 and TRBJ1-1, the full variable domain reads SAVISQKPSRDICQRGTSLTIQCQVDSQVTMMFWYRQQPGQSLTLIATANQGSEATYESGFVIDKFPISRPNLTFSTLTVSNMSPEDSSIYLCSVFRGRKMNTEAFFGQGTRLTVV.

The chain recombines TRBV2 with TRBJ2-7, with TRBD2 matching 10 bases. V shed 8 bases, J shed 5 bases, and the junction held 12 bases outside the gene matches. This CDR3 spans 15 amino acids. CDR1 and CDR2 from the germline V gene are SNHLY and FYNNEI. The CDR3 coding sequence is TGTGCCAGCTCGAGGCTGGCTAGCGGGAGCCACGAGCAGTACTTC. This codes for CASSRLASGSHEQYF.

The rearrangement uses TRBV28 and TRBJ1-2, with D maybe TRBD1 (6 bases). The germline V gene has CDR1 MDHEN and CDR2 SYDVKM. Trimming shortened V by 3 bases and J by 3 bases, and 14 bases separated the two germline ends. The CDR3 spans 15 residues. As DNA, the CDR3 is TGTGCCAGCAGTTTTGGGGGGGGCGCTGACTATGGCTACACCTTC. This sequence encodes CASSFGGGADYGYTF.

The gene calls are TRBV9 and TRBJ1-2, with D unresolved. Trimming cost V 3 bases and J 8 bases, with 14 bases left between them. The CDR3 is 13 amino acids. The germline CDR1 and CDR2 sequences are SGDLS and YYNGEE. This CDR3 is CASSAGGAVGYTF. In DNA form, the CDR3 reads TGTGCCAGCAGCGCAGGCGGCGCGGTAGGCTACACCTTC.

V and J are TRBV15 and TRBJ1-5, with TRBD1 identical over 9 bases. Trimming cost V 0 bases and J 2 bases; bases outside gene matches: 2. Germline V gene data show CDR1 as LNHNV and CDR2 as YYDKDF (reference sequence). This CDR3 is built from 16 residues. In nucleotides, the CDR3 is TGTGCCACCAGCAGAGATCGGACAGGGGGCAATCAGCCCCAGCATTTT. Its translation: CATSRDRTGGNQPQHF.

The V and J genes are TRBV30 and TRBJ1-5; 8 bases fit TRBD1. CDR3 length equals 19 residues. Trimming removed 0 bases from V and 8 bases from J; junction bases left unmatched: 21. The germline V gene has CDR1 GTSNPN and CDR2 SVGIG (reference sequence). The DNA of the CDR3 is TGTGCCTGGAGTGTAAATACAGGGGGGCCCCTGAGGGAAAGGGAGCCCCAGCATTTT. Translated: CAWSVNTGGPLREREPQHF. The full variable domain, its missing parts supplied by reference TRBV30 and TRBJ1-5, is SQTIHQWPATLVQPVGSPLSLECTVEGTSNPNLYWYRQAAGRGLQLLFYSVGIGQISSEVPQNLSASRPQDRQFILSSKKLLLSDSGFYLCAWSVNTGGPLREREPQHFGDGTRLSIL.

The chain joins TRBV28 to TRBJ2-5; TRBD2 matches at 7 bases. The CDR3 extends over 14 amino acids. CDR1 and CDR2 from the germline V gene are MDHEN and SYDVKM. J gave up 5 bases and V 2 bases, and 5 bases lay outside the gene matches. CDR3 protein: CASSLGREWETQYF. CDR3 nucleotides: TGTGCCAGCAGTTTAGGGCGGGAGTGGGAGACCCAGTACTTC.